This paragraph reports one TCR beta chain. Its antigen is unknown. The CDR3 loop spans 15 amino acids. V gave up 0 bases and J gave up 3 bases, with 11 bases separating them. Germline V gene sequence: CDR1 MNHEY, CDR2 SMNVEV (reference sequence). Clones were sequenced by immunoSEQ multiplex PCR, and TCRdb holds only the in-frame ones, with some missing. The sample shows roughly 20,000 clones, around 63% of them seen only once. These data originate in a study of radiation and T cells in renal cell carcinoma. The treatment here: 15 Gy SBRT to primary tumor, nephrectomy 4 weeks later. Findings and limits, study-wide: Compared with controls, irradiated tumors showed greater TCR clonality. Sampling covered only about 0.97 g of each tumor. Top tumor clonotypes rose in blood 2 weeks post-radiation, then contracted. Pretreatment tumor biopsies were lacking, so baseline clonotypes are unknown.

The clonotype comes from a woman between 65 and 79 years old with renal cell carcinoma. The genes are TRBV27 and TRBJ1-1; the D gene is possibly TRBD1 (5 bases). The input for sequencing was tumor tissue, taken from a patient whose treatment included radiotherapy and nephrectomy. The CDR3 bases are TGTGCCAGCAGTTTATCGTTTAGGGGCTACACTGAAGCTTTCTTT. This translates into CASSLSFRGYTEAFF.